This T cell receptor beta chain appears in the sequencing data of a study of blood T cell repertoires in COVID-19. V lost 2 bases, J lost 4 bases, and 8 bases lay in between. CDR1 and CDR2 from the germline V gene are MDHEN and SYDVKM. This CDR3 spans 13 amino acids. Sequenced by immunoSEQ multiplex PCR; TCRdb stores in-frame clones only, minus some. The sample consists of 99,000 or so clones, more than 80% of them appearing once. The sequence derives from a man aged 55 to 69 with acute or convalescent COVID-19. The chain joins TRBV28 to TRBJ1-2; TRBD1 might be the D (5 bases). Sample: peripheral blood. The CDR3 nucleotides are TGTGCCAGCAGTTTAGGGGCAGCCTATGGCTACACCTTC. Translating it yields CASSLGAAYGYTF.